This T cell receptor (beta chain) was retrieved from a study of graft-versus-host responses after intestinal transplantation. Overall study: Recipients were all induced with anti-thymocyte globulin, then given tacrolimus and steroids for approximately three years.

Produced via immunoSEQ multiplex PCR; TCRdb's table is partial and in-frame only. The sample carries 90,000 to 100,000 clones, roughly nine tenths recorded once. Comments on this clone: No antigen is known for it.

This receptor was identified in a human donor who received an intestinal transplant. Sequencing was performed on unstimulated CD8+ T cells sorted from spleen or lymph node cells, taken before intestinal transplant.

CDR3: CASSLLDGVDGYTF. For the CDR3, the DNA is TGTGCCAGCAGTTTATTGGACGGGGTAGATGGCTACACCTTC. The rearrangement joins TRBV28 to TRBJ1-2, with D unresolved. The CDR3 sequence is 14 residues long. With 1 base removed from V and 6 bases from J, the gap between germline ends came to 12 bases. Per germline, CDR1 MDHEN and CDR2 SYDVKM.